The 14 T cell receptor beta chains given below trace back to one sample, sequenced in a study of cytomegalovirus exposure and HLA in healthy donors. PCR employed 60 Vbeta and 13 Jbeta primers. Some clones are missing from TCRdb's copy, which holds only in-frame ones; the method was immunoSEQ multiplex PCR. The repertoire holds 100,000 to 150,000 clones, roughly 80% seen once, with about 4% in the top ten. Sample: PBMCs. The receptors were gathered from a woman between 40 and 55 years old in good health and CMV-seronegative.

J is TRBJ2-3 and V is TRBV2; TRBD2 aligns across 11 bases. CDR3 size: 14 residues. Germline loops: CDR1 SNHLY, CDR2 FYNNEI. The junction had 7 bases not matched to a gene; V was cut back by 6 bases and J by 8 bases. The CDR3 is CASSALAGASTQYF. DNA of the CDR3: TGTGCCAGCAGCGCACTAGCGGGAGCGAGTACGCAGTATTTT.

The rearrangement links TRBV5-4 to TRBJ1-1, with D perhaps matching TRBD1 (5 bases). The germline V gene encodes CDR1 SGHNT and CDR2 YYREEE (reference sequence). The CDR3 covers 15 residues. V gave up 2 bases and J gave up 0 bases, with 11 bases separating them. The CDR3 DNA reads TGTGCCAGCAGCTTAGGGCGGGGCATGAACACTGAAGCTTTCTTT. As protein: CASSLGRGMNTEAFF.

This chain connects TRBV28 to TRBJ2-7, with D tentatively TRBD1 (5 bases). The CDR3 covers 14 residues. From germline, CDR1 is MDHEN and CDR2 SYDVKM. Trimming took 2 bases from V and 3 from J, leaving 11 bases between them. Written as DNA, the CDR3 is TGTGCCAGCAGTTTAAGGGGTATGGACTACGAGCAGTACTTC. It is translated as CASSLRGMDYEQYF.

V and J are TRBV25-1 and TRBJ2-2, with TRBD2 matching 12 bases. The junction had 8 bases not matched to a gene; V was cut back by 0 bases and J by 6 bases. The CDR3 runs to 18 residues. Germline V CDR1 and CDR2: MGHDK, SYGVNS. CDR3 residues: CASSEYITSGRIPGELFF. CDR3 nucleotides: TGTGCCAGCAGTGAATATATCACTAGCGGGAGGATACCCGGGGAGCTGTTTTTT.

The chain joins TRBV6-1 to TRBJ2-7; D may be TRBD2 (7 bases). The CDR3 spans 14 residues. Trimming took off 5 bases at V and 0 bases at J, with 11 bases between the two ends. From germline, CDR1 is MNHNS and CDR2 SASEGT. The CDR3 region has the DNA TGTGCCAGCAGTCGGGGGGCTAACTCCTACGAGCAGTACTTC. This translates into CASSRGANSYEQYF.

The chain couples TRBV6-1 to TRBJ2-3; 12 bases match TRBD1. CDR1 and CDR2 from the germline V gene are MNHNS and SASEGT. The CDR3 runs 15 residues. Trimming at V came to 2 bases and at J to 6 bases, leaving 3 bases not matched to a gene. The CDR3 here is CASSEMGQGADTQYF. The CDR3 DNA is TGTGCCAGCAGTGAAATGGGACAGGGGGCCGATACGCAGTATTTT.

The chain couples TRBV6-6 to TRBJ2-1, with D possibly matching TRBD1 (7 bases). The CDR3 has 16 amino acids. Between the trimmed V and J ends, which lost 0 bases and 7 bases, there was a span of 16 bases. Germline CDR1 and CDR2: MNHNY and SVGAGI (reference sequence). CDR3 in amino acids: CASSYSGRGARNEQFF. Written as DNA, the CDR3 is TGTGCCAGCAGTTACTCCGGCAGGGGGGCTAGGAATGAGCAGTTCTTC.

V usage is TRBV2 and J usage is TRBJ2-7; perhaps TRBD2 as D (6 bases). The CDR3 spans 12 residues. Trimming removed 8 bases from V and 3 bases from J, with 11 bases in between. CDR1 is SNHLY and CDR2 is FYNNEI in the germline V gene. Here the CDR3 reads CASRLGGYEQYF. Written as DNA, the CDR3 is TGTGCCAGCCGATTGGGGGGCTACGAGCAGTACTTC.

V and J are TRBV7-2 and TRBJ1-2, with D tentatively TRBD1 (5 bases). Germline V gene sequence: CDR1 SGHTA, CDR2 FQGNSA. CDR3 size: 16 residues. Trimming pared 4 bases from V and 4 bases from J, leaving 19 bases between. DNA of the CDR3: TGTGCCAGCAGCTCATCCTCAGGGAATAAGGTCTATGGCTACACCTTC. This translates into CASSSSSGNKVYGYTF.

The chain has TRBV25-1 and TRBJ1-2; D call uncertain. Trimming removed 1 base from V and 4 bases from J, with 7 bases in between. The CDR3 runs 13 residues. Germline V CDR1 and CDR2: MGHDK, SYGVNS. The CDR3 sequence is CASSESSSYGYTF. The CDR3 DNA is TGTGCCAGCAGTGAATCGAGTTCCTATGGCTACACCTTC.

This clone showed up just a few times. The chain uses TRBV5-1 and TRBJ1-4; 7 bases match TRBD1. CDR1 and CDR2 (germline): SGHRS, YFSETQ. CDR3 size: 15 residues. V lost 2 bases, J lost 0 bases, and 1 base stayed unmatched. The CDR3: CASSFQGATNEKLFF. The CDR3 nucleotides read TGCGCCAGCAGCTTTCAGGGGGCAACTAATGAAAAACTGTTTTTT.

This clone was seen just once. This CDR3 is also generated by other DNA sequences in the sample. V is TRBV5-1 and J is TRBJ1-1; D gene uncertain. There are 13 residues in the CDR3. CDR1 SGHRS and CDR2 YFSETQ come from the germline V gene. Trimming cost V 1 base and J 1 base, with 5 bases left between them. The CDR3 sequence is CASSLSENTEAFF. As DNA, the CDR3 is TGCGCCAGCAGCTTGTCAGAGAACACTGAAGCTTTCTTT.

The rearrangement links TRBV19 to TRBJ2-7; possible D gene TRBD1, 5 bases. Germline CDR1 reads LNHDA; CDR2 reads SQIVND (reference sequence). The CDR3 runs 14 residues. Trimming left V 3 bases short and J 3 bases short, with 12 bases between. The chain's CDR3 is CASSMGQIHYEQYF. In DNA form, the CDR3 reads TGTGCCAGTAGTATGGGGCAGATCCACTACGAGCAGTACTTC.

The CDR3 loop is CASSVGGAGTDTQYF. In DNA, the CDR3 is TGCGCCAGCAGCGTCGGGGGGGCCGGCACAGATACGCAGTATTTT. This chain uses TRBV5-1 with TRBJ2-3; TRBD2 matches at 8 bases. Germline CDR1 SGHRS, CDR2 YFSETQ. V was clipped by 4 bases and J by 1 base; unmatched bases: 5. The length of the CDR3 is 15 residues.